The 13 T cell receptor beta chains presented below share a single source sample, sequenced in a study of T-cell memory formation after mild COVID-19. TCRdb processed the 5' RACE reads anew with MiXCR; each CDR3 protein has one entry. Of just over 300,000 distinct CDR3 sequences detected, roughly a fifth appear once; the ten largest clones hold roughly 21%. The sequencing input was PBMCs or a T cell subset sorted from them (not recorded which). The receptors here all came from a man between 18 and 35 years old who had mild COVID-19 (a few samples of this study predate the infection). Cell type and time point are not known.

This chain connects TRBV28 to TRBJ1-2, with D unclear. Germline-derived CDR1 and CDR2 are MDHEN and SYDVKM. The CDR3 is 14 amino acids. With 3 bases removed from V and 4 bases from J, the gap between germline ends came to 12 bases. CDR3 nucleotide sequence: TGTGCCAGCAGTTTGGGCAGGAGACCCTATGGCTACACCTTC. Translation: CASSLGRRPYGYTF.

This chain links TRBV19 with TRBJ1-1, with D perhaps matching TRBD1 (5 bases). V was shortened by 10 bases and J by 4 bases, with 25 bases between the two germline ends. Germline CDR1 is LNHDA and CDR2 is SQIVND (reference sequence). This CDR3 contains 16 residues. The CDR3 sequence: CATRRVRGPVGTEAFF. The CDR3 bases are TGTGCCACCCGGCGGGTTAGGGGTCCTGTCGGCACTGAAGCTTTCTTT.

V gene TRBV7-2 combines with J gene TRBJ2-1, with D perhaps TRBD1 (6 bases). The CDR3 sequence is 14 residues long. The germline CDR1 and CDR2 sequences are SGHTA and FQGNSA. V shed 5 bases and J shed 4 bases, with 12 bases lying between them. CDR3 coding DNA: TGTGCCAGCAGCCTCGCCGACAGGTACAATGAGCAGTTCTTC. Amino acids: CASSLADRYNEQFF.

The chain links TRBV4-3 to TRBJ2-5, with 15 bases matching TRBD2. This CDR3 is 17 amino acids long. The trim removed 5 bases at V and 1 base at J, leaving 5 bases unmatched. CDR1 is LGHNA and CDR2 is YSLEER in the germline V gene. The CDR3 spells CASSKGLAGGLQETQYF. CDR3 coding DNA: TGCGCCAGCAGCAAGGGACTAGCGGGGGGCCTCCAAGAGACCCAGTACTTC.

This sequence joins TRBV10-1 and TRBJ2-1, with a possible D match to TRBD2 (5 bases). V was shortened by 2 bases and J by 8 bases, with 10 bases between the two germline ends. Germline lookup yields CDR1 WNHNN and CDR2 SYGVQD (reference sequence). This CDR3 comprises 13 residues. The CDR3 spells CASSENLEDEQFF. The CDR3 nucleotides read TGCGCCAGCAGTGAGAATTTGGAGGATGAGCAGTTCTTC.

This clonotype was detected only a few times. A read error may be the cause here, since a much bigger clone is one base away. The chain carries TRBV7-8 and TRBJ2-5; TRBD2 matches at 11 bases. The junction had 2 bases not matched to a gene; V was cut back by 4 bases and J by 4 bases. From germline, CDR1 is SGHVS and CDR2 FQNEAQ. The CDR3 is made up of 14 amino acids. CDR3 loop: CASSSGLAVETQYF. The DNA for the CDR3 is TGTGCCAGCAGCTCGGGACTAGCGGTAGAGACCCAGTACTTC.

This clonotype was observed a few times. The V gene is TRBV19, the J gene TRBJ1-3; no clear D gene. Germline V gene sequence: CDR1 LNHDA, CDR2 SQIVND (reference sequence). V was shortened by 5 bases and J by 3 bases, with 11 bases between the two germline ends. The CDR3 is 14 residues long. CDR3 in amino acids: CASSSRSRGNTIYF. As DNA, the CDR3 is TGTGCCAGTAGTTCGCGTTCCCGTGGAAACACCATATATTTT.

This chain connects TRBV6-2 or TRBV6-3 to TRBJ2-1; D unresolved. This CDR3 is 16 amino acids long. CDR1 is MNHEY and CDR2 is SVGEGT in the germline V gene. Trimming pared 6 bases from V and 4 bases from J, leaving 19 bases between. The CDR3 protein is CASSPPSSSWYNEQFF. CDR3 nucleotide sequence: TGTGCCAGCAGCCCACCGTCAAGCAGCTGGTACAATGAGCAGTTCTTC.

The chain carries TRBV4-3 and TRBJ1-4; D not certain. The germline V and J ends were trimmed by 0 bases and 7 bases, with 9 bases remaining between them. Per the germline V gene, CDR1 is LGHNA and CDR2 is YSLEER. This CDR3 spans 14 amino acids. CDR3: CASSQDRGFEKLFF. The CDR3 bases are TGCGCCAGCAGCCAAGATCGGGGATTTGAAAAACTGTTTTTT.

This rearrangement joins TRBV5-1 to TRBJ1-3; TRBD1 matches at 7 bases. Germline V gene sequence: CDR1 SGHRS, CDR2 YFSETQ. CDR3 length: 15 residues. V lost 3 bases to trimming and J lost 2 bases; unmatched junction nucleotides: 5. The chain's CDR3 is CASSSQGEAGNTIYF. In DNA form, the CDR3 reads TGCGCCAGCAGCTCCCAGGGGGAAGCTGGAAACACCATATATTTT.

The rearrangement links TRBV29-1 to TRBJ2-1; D gene unclear. This CDR3 comprises 13 residues. V lost 0 bases, J lost 7 bases, and 10 bases lay in between. Per germline, CDR1 SQVTM and CDR2 ANQGSEA. This CDR3 reads CSVEDATWNEQFF. Written as DNA, the CDR3 is TGCAGCGTTGAAGATGCCACTTGGAATGAGCAGTTCTTC.

The chain links TRBV24-1 to TRBJ2-1, with a weak D call TRBD2 (6 bases). The V and J ends lost 5 bases and 0 bases respectively, with 19 bases between them. The CDR3 length is 18 residues. CDR1 is KGHDR and CDR2 is SFDVKD in the germline V gene. The CDR3 reads CATSVRASGGDSYNEQFF. In DNA, the CDR3 is TGTGCCACCAGTGTCCGGGCTTCTGGCGGGGACTCCTACAATGAGCAGTTCTTC.

The chain is built from TRBV24-1 and TRBJ1-1; 7 bases align to TRBD1. The CDR3 loop spans 13 amino acids. V gave up 2 bases and J gave up 7 bases; unmatched junction bases: 3. The V gene's germline CDR1 is KGHDR and CDR2 SFDVKD. CDR3 amino acids: CATSDYAGGEAFF. DNA of the CDR3: TGTGCCACCAGTGATTATGCAGGGGGTGAAGCTTTCTTT.